Listed below are T cell receptor beta chains from one sample, sequenced in a study of CD8 T cells in Susac syndrome. TCRdb analysed the immunoSEQ multiplex PCR reads with MiXCR anew, one entry per CDR3 protein. This table has more than 200,000 distinct CDR3 sequences, around 95% appearing once. Sequencing input: CD4+ T cells from PBMCs. The source of these receptors is a human donor with multiple sclerosis. CDR3s include the opening cysteine and the closing phenylalanine or tryptophan. The D gene is left open where the match is weak. Where a row states a size, it is once, few, many or the class of an expanded clone; other rows omit it.

j_call,clone_size,v_call,d_call,cdr3_nt,cdr3_aa
TRBJ1-2,.,TRBV3-1,.,TGTGCCAGCAGCCAAGATCGGGGGATCTATGGCTACACCTTC,CASSQDRGIYGYTF
TRBJ1-5,.,TRBV5-1,.,TGCGCCAGCCGGGCAGGGTCGAATCAGCCCCAGCATTTT,CASRAGSNQPQHF
TRBJ2-3,.,TRBV20-1,TRBD1,TGCAGTGCCCTGCAGGGGGCCCTAAGCACAGATACGCAGTATTTT,CSALQGALSTDTQYF
TRBJ2-1,.,TRBV29-1,.,TGCAGCGTTGAAGTAGGGGCCACCTACAATGAGCAGTTCTTC,CSVEVGATYNEQFF
TRBJ2-1,.,TRBV9,TRBD2,TGTGCCAGCACCGCCGGGGGGTTCCCCTACAATGAGCAGTTCTTC,CASTAGGFPYNEQFF
TRBJ1-1,.,TRBV12-5,.,TGTGCTAGTGGTTTGGTGGCAGGGAAGGGGAACACTGAAGCTTTCTTT,CASGLVAGKGNTEAFF
TRBJ1-5,once,TRBV18,.,TGTGCCAGCTCATCAATCGGGACATACAATAGCAATCAGCCCCAGCATTTT,CASSSIGTYNSNQPQHF
TRBJ2-5,.,TRBV4-1,.,TGCGCCAGCAGCCAAGGGGGAGGCACGAGGGAGACCCAGTACTTC,CASSQGGGTRETQYF
TRBJ2-3,.,TRBV29-1,.,TGCAGCGTTGAAGTTCCAGTGCTAGCCTATAGCACAGATACGCAGTATTTT,CSVEVPVLAYSTDTQYF
TRBJ2-6,.,TRBV5-1,TRBD1,TGCGCCAGCAGCTGGAGGGGGACAGGGATCTCTGGGGCCAACGTCCTGACTTTC,CASSWRGTGISGANVLTF
TRBJ1-4,.,TRBV5-1,.,TGCGCCAGCAGCTCTTACGGGGACTTGGCGGCTGAAAAACTGTTTTTT,CASSSYGDLAAEKLFF
TRBJ2-4,.,TRBV3-1,TRBD2,TGTGCCAGCAGCGCAAAGGGACTAGCGGGAGTCAAAAACATTCAGTACTTC,CASSAKGLAGVKNIQYF
TRBJ1-6,.,TRBV25-1,.,TGTGCCAGCAGTGACAGCAGAAGAGTTAGCCTACTCCACTTT,CASSDSRRVSLLHF
TRBJ2-5,once,TRBV28,.,TGTGCCAGCATATCGGGACTCCCGTCGGGGACCCAGTACTTC,CASISGLPSGTQYF
TRBJ2-2,.,TRBV4-2,.,TGTGCCAGCAGCCAAGATCGGGGGATAACACCAGGGGAGCTGTTTTTT,CASSQDRGITPGELFF
TRBJ2-1,.,TRBV9,TRBD2,TGTGCCAGCAGCGCCCTAGCGGGGGGGCTCAATGAGCAGTTCTTC,CASSALAGGLNEQFF
TRBJ1-5,few,TRBV12-3/TRBV12-4,.,TGTGCCAGCAGGGGGGGAAATCAGCCCCAGCATTTT,CASRGGNQPQHF
TRBJ2-5,.,TRBV11-2,.,TGTGCCAGCAGCTTACCAGGGGTATGGGAGACCCAGTACTTC,CASSLPGVWETQYF
TRBJ2-3,once,TRBV28,.,TGTGCCAGCAATGGGGGGTTAGATACGCAGTATTTT,CASNGGLDTQYF
TRBJ2-7,.,TRBV5-1,.,TGCGCCAGCAGCTTGGGCCCCCCCAGCCCCTCCGAGCAGTACTTC,CASSLGPPSPSEQYF
TRBJ1-1,.,TRBV20-1,.,TGCAGTGGAAGAGAGAGGGGGACTGAAGCTTTCTTT,CSGRERGTEAFF
TRBJ1-2,.,TRBV12-3/TRBV12-4,.,TGTGCCAGCAGTTTAGCGTCTAACTATGGCTACACCTTC,CASSLASNYGYTF
TRBJ1-1,.,TRBV5-6,.,TGTGCCAGCAGCTTGGCGCAGACTAAGAACACTGAAGCTTTCTTT,CASSLAQTKNTEAFF
TRBJ1-3,.,TRBV10-3,.,TGTGCCACCGGGACACCCAACTACTCTGGAAACACCATATATTTT,CATGTPNYSGNTIYF
TRBJ1-5,.,TRBV20-1,.,TGCAGTGCCCACGTAGGGGGGTCCAATCAGCCCCAGCATTTT,CSAHVGGSNQPQHF
TRBJ1-1,.,TRBV5-1,.,TGCGCCAGCAGCTTGGACATGGACACTGAAGCTTTCTTT,CASSLDMDTEAFF
TRBJ2-1,.,TRBV18,TRBD2,TGTGCCAGCTCACCATCTTGGGGTAGCGGGAGCTCCTACAATGAGCAGTTCTTC,CASSPSWGSGSSYNEQFF
TRBJ1-1,.,TRBV30,.,TGTGCCTGGACCTTGGGGGGGACTGAAGCTTTCTTT,CAWTLGGTEAFF
TRBJ2-7,.,TRBV20-1,TRBD1,TGCAGTGCTAGAGATCCCGGAGGACAGGGGGCTTACGAGCAGTACTTC,CSARDPGGQGAYEQYF
TRBJ1-1,once,TRBV7-3,.,TGTGCCAGCAGCCCTACCGGACAGACGAACACTGAAGCTTTCTTT,CASSPTGQTNTEAFF
TRBJ2-2,few,TRBV5-1,.,TGCGCCAGCAGCTTGCAGGGGCACACCGGGGAGCTGTTTTTT,CASSLQGHTGELFF
TRBJ1-2,.,TRBV5-4,TRBD1,TGTGCCAGCAGCTTGGCCCCGGACAGGGGCTATGGCTACACCTTC,CASSLAPDRGYGYTF
TRBJ1-6,.,TRBV12-3/TRBV12-4,.,TGTGCCAGCAGTACACCTGCAGGACCCCAGCTTAATTCACCCCTCCACTTT,CASSTPAGPQLNSPLHF
TRBJ1-1,.,TRBV3-1,TRBD1,TGTGCCAGCAGCCAAACAGGGGGTGAAGCTTTCTTT,CASSQTGGEAFF
TRBJ2-7,.,TRBV18,TRBD2,TGTGCCAGCTCACCAGTTACTAGCGGGGGTAGCCACGAGCAGTACTTC,CASSPVTSGGSHEQYF
TRBJ2-2,.,TRBV20-1,TRBD1,TGCAGTGCTAATACAGGGGGCGCGAACACCGGGGAGCTGTTTTTT,CSANTGGANTGELFF
TRBJ2-2,.,TRBV9,.,TGTGCCAGCAGCGTAGGGGCGGGCAGCACCGGGGAGCTGTTTTTT,CASSVGAGSTGELFF
TRBJ2-1,.,TRBV30,.,TGTGCCTGGCCTCCAGGGGCCCCCTCCTACAATGAGCAGTTCTTC,CAWPPGAPSYNEQFF
TRBJ2-3,.,TRBV29-1,TRBD2,TGCAGCGCCCGTGGGGGGGGACTGAAATATAGCACAGATACGCAGTATTTT,CSARGGGLKYSTDTQYF
TRBJ1-4,.,TRBV4-1,.,TGCGCCAGCAGCAGACCAGGGGCAACTAATGAAAAACTGTTTTTT,CASSRPGATNEKLFF
TRBJ1-5,.,TRBV12-5,.,TGTGCTAGTGGTTTGGCACGCCGTTGGGGGGCCGATCAGCCCCAGCATTTT,CASGLARRWGADQPQHF
TRBJ1-1,.,TRBV20-1,.,TGCAGTGCTAGAGTCCGGTATGAAGCTTTCTTT,CSARVRYEAFF
TRBJ1-1,.,TRBV27,.,TGTGCCAGCACGGGCAGACTGAACACTGAAGCTTTCTTT,CASTGRLNTEAFF
TRBJ1-1,.,TRBV10-3,.,TGTGCCATAGGGAGGGGAGGCATGAACACTGAAGCTTTCTTT,CAIGRGGMNTEAFF
TRBJ2-2,.,TRBV27,TRBD1,TGTGCCAGCACCTTTAACAGGGGGCATGGCGGGGAGCTGTTTTTT,CASTFNRGHGGELFF
TRBJ2-1,once,TRBV11-2,TRBD2,TGTGCCAGCAAACTAGCGGGAGGCTCCTACAATGAGCAGTTCTTC,CASKLAGGSYNEQFF